This T cell receptor beta chain stems from a study of cytomegalovirus exposure and HLA in healthy donors. The CDR3 is 17 amino acids. Germline V lookup: CDR1 SGHRS, CDR2 YFSETQ. J lost 0 bases, V lost 1 base, and 7 bases had no gene match. Primers included in the PCR were 60 Vbeta and 13 Jbeta primers. Produced via immunoSEQ multiplex PCR; TCRdb's table is partial and in-frame only. Here the sample spans roughly 200,000 clones, approximately 84% being singletons. The chain recombines TRBV5-1 with TRBJ1-3; 7 bases match TRBD1. The receptor was isolated from a female donor in good health and CMV-seronegative. Sequencing was done on a sample of PBMCs. This chain's CDR3 is CASSLMDRSLSGNTIYF. Here the CDR3 DNA reads TGCGCCAGCAGCTTGATGGACAGGAGTCTCTCTGGAAACACCATATATTTT.